Reported below is one T cell receptor beta chain. Its antigen is undetermined. These data are taken from a study of cytomegalovirus exposure and HLA in healthy donors. Findings and limits, study-wide: Among TCR sequences, most were rare, though some public TCRs appeared in many donors.

The assay was immunoSEQ multiplex PCR, and TCRdb's table has in-frame clones only and misses some. The sample contains 150,000 or so clones, around nine tenths of which appear only once. Looked up from germline, CDR1 is SGHTA and CDR2 is FQGNSA. V lost 5 bases to trimming and J lost 6 bases; unmatched junction nucleotides: 2. CDR3 length: 13 amino acids. The sequence was obtained from a woman between 18 and 29 years old in good health and CMV-seropositive. The rearrangement links TRBV7-2 to TRBJ2-1; TRBD2 matches 9 bases. The sample consisted of PBMCs. CDR3 nucleotides: TGTGCCAGCAGCGGACTAGCGCTCAATGAGCAGTTCTTC. This codes for CASSGLALNEQFF.